This T cell receptor beta chain was found in a study of blood T cell repertoires in COVID-19. At the level of the study: PBMCs, B-cell-depleted T cells, or T cells were the source of the cDNA or gDNA that made up the material.

This CDR3 contains 15 residues. Trimming removed 4 bases at V and 3 bases at J, with 10 bases between. The germline V gene has CDR1 SNHLY and CDR2 FYNNEI. Repertoires were generated with immunoSEQ multiplex PCR, while TCRdb's copy carries only in-frame clones and drops some. The profile shows around 310,000 clones, 89% of them singletons. Cohort 3 donors counted as recovered after two negative PCRs, clearance, or resolved symptoms. The genes are TRBV2 and TRBJ1-6; no definite D call. Sample: PBMCs or T cells enriched from blood (not recorded which). The source is a woman aged 40 to 50 who had recovered from COVID-19. The CDR3 nucleotides are TGTGCCAGCAGTGCGGCGGTTAACTATAATTCACCCCTCCACTTT. Protein sequence: CASSAAVNYNSPLHF.